This TCR beta chain is drawn from a study of CD8 T cells in Susac syndrome. RNA amounts of roughly 0.45 to 1 ug underwent reverse transcription with random hexamers. TCRdb passed the immunoSEQ multiplex PCR reads through MiXCR, listing each CDR3 protein once. The sample has approximately 160,000 distinct CDR3 sequences, roughly 95% seen once. Input material: CD4+ T cells from PBMCs. This TCR was sampled from a human donor with Susac syndrome.

The CDR3 DNA follows: TGTGCCAGCAGAGGAGGAGTGGGAACAGATACGCAGTATTTT. Its translation: CASRGGVGTDTQYF. This chain uses TRBV2 with TRBJ2-3; D might be TRBD2 (5 bases). The CDR3 consists of 14 residues. CDR1 and CDR2 from the germline V gene are SNHLY and FYNNEI. Trimming removed 6 bases at V and 3 bases at J, with 13 bases between.